Sequencing of this T cell receptor beta chain was carried out in a study of shared clonotypes between healthy human individuals (dated by TCRdb to 2018 to 2020). As for the study more broadly: The cohort included three men and a couple of women between 18 and 49 years of age. Per donor, three plates each were used for CD4 naive and CD4 memory, two for CD8 naive, and one for CD8 memory. Per donor, leukapheresis produced somewhere between about 0.8 and 9.5 billion PBMCs. To estimate repertoire size and how much clonotype sharing occurs between individuals, the study deeply sequenced the blood TCR repertoires of 4 to 6 healthy adults. Different laboratories and diverse techniques were used to prepare libraries and sequence TCR repertoires, to increase sequencing depth and limit assay-specific biases. What the work shows at the level of the full study, not this receptor alone: Sharing across a few donors was observed for around 5% of naive CD4, 3% to 3.5% of naive CD8, about 2.5% of memory CD4, and about 0.39% of memory CD8 clonotypes. Pairwise subsampling indicated that sequencing depth was expected to affect the degree of clonotype sharing among donors. Incomplete sequencing was indicated by rarefaction of sorted-subset datasets, despite the large sequencing depth. Because the study included a small number of donors, the genetic and exposure-history diversity represented was limited. Naive subsets generally had larger estimated clonotype richness than memory subsets did. Higher generation probabilities were observed for clonotypes shared by all four sorted-subset donors than for non-shared clonotypes. Sampling was restricted to blood, and TCR repertoires in tissue are likely to differ from TCR repertoires in blood.

To note about this clone: There is no known antigen for this receptor. Base qualities are not recorded, but no much larger clone differs from it by a single base.

For the CD8 naive samples, CD45RO-negative cells were positively selected for CCR7, yielding a CD45RA+CCR7+ population from which TemRA cells were excluded. Donors were healthy HIV-negative adults with no recently reported acute infections or vaccinations. Every donor was a Caucasian adult living in Nashville, Tennessee, USA. Blood was collected by leukapheresis, and PBMCs were isolated by Ficoll-Histopaque density gradient centrifugation and then cryopreserved in liquid nitrogen vapor phase. Analytical flow cytometry was used to check the purity and quantity of each magnetically sorted T cell population. Genomic DNA was isolated from every sorted fraction and measured by UV absorbance on a Nanodrop 2000c. Using the deep immunoSEQ assay, multiplex PCR amplified TCR CDR3 regions from genomic DNA. Extracted genomic DNA from each cell subset was distributed evenly across all wells of several immunoSEQ 96-well plates, and each plate was treated as a replicate. For sorted subsets, roughly 200 ng of genomic DNA, equivalent to some 33,000 T cell genomes, went into each replicate PCR. The purified libraries were quantified using a Qubit 3.0 fluorometer, sized with a Bioanalyzer 2100, and then quantified again using the KAPA Library Quantification kit. Each immunoSEQ 96-well plate was sequenced on its own single-read 150-cycle Illumina NextSeq 550 flow cell. The published analysis was carried out like this. Because only junctional sequences without quality scores were contained in the immunoSEQ output, filtering matching that applied to full-length reads could not be performed. Sequences were annotated with PyIR, a Python wrapper for IgBLAST v1.9, using IMGT germline references to assign V/J genes and CDR3. Reads were removed for weak V/J assignments (E-value above 1e-6), missing CDR3, stop codons, out-of-frame junctions, or ambiguous translated residues. A V3J clonotype was defined by an identical inferred V gene, J gene, and CDR3 amino acid sequence. Percentage overlap between repertoires was calculated by dividing the number of shared unique clonotypes by the size of the smaller repertoire. Richness of each repertoire was evaluated using RTK rarefaction, the Chao1 estimator, and Recon v2.1 estimates of unobserved clonotypes. OLGA was used to compute generation probabilities for all TCRbeta clonotypes that the gDNA method yielded from four donors. Not all clones reach the TCRdb copy of this immuneACCESS table, which keeps in-frame sequences only. Checked studies attribute under half of the gap to unresolved V genes and leave the rest unexplained. V and J calls and clone size come straight from that table; D and trimming were deduced from the DNA. In all, the sample holds more than 600,000 clones, and 92% of those were seen once. The top ten clonotypes cover about 24% of the sample.

The specimen was naive CD8+ T cells sorted from blood. The cell subset or site label of this sample denotes: CD45RA+CCR7+. The origin of this receptor is a man aged 25 to 40 in good health.

The DNA sequence is given as TGTGCCAGCAGCTTAGGCCCGATGACAGGGCAGTACGAGCAGTACTTC. This encodes CASSLGPMTGQYEQYF. The chain employs TRBV7-6 and TRBJ2-7; 7 bases in between match TRBD1. From the cysteine through the phenylalanine, the CDR3 covers 16 amino acids. The read is trimmed to its CDR3 DNA, 48 bases read in frame from base 1. According to the germline V gene, CDR1 reads SGHVS and CDR2 reads FNYEAQ. V ends up 1 base short and J 4 bases short, with an unmatched junction base count of 10.